Shown below are 20 T cell receptor beta chains from a single sample sequenced in a study of shared clonotypes between healthy human individuals. Naive CD8 cells, CD45RO-negative and positively selected for CCR7, excluded terminally differentiated effector memory CD45RA+ cells. TCRdb's table, derived via immunoSEQ multiplex PCR, lists solely in-frame clones and lacks some. The table has a few million clones, roughly 95% seen once; the top ten hold roughly 1.7%. The sequencing sample was made of naive CD8+ T cells from PBMCs. The source is a man between 18 and 35 years old in good health. Some clones in this sample may be carry-over from other donors' samples.

The gene calls are TRBV7-2 and TRBJ2-3; TRBD2 matches 10 bases. CDR3 length: 18 amino acids. CDR1 is SGHTA and CDR2 is FQGNSA in the germline V gene. V lost 2 bases, J lost 1 base, and 9 bases stayed unmatched. CDR3 nucleotides: TGTGCCAGCAGCTTAAGGGCTAGCGGGAGTTCTGGCACAGATACGCAGTATTTT. Residues: CASSLRASGSSGTDTQYF. Supplemented by reference TRBV7-2 and TRBJ2-3, the full variable domain reads GAGVSQSPSNKVTEKGKDVELRCDPISGHTALYWYRQSLGQGLEFLIYFQGNSAPDKSGLPSDRFSAERTGGSVSTLTIQRTQQEDSAVYLCASSLRASGSSGTDTQYFGPGTRLTVL.

The chain recombines TRBV28 with TRBJ2-1; a possible D gene is TRBD1 (5 bases). Between the trimmed V and J ends, which lost 3 bases and 8 bases, there was a span of 23 bases. This CDR3 region has 17 residues. Germline V gives CDR1 MDHEN, CDR2 SYDVKM. CDR3 sequence reads: CASSFSSFSTAGHEQFF. For the CDR3, the DNA is TGTGCCAGCAGTTTTAGCAGTTTTTCGACAGCAGGCCATGAGCAGTTCTTC. Full variable domain (missing parts from reference TRBV28 and TRBJ2-1): DVKVTQSSRYLVKRTGEKVFLECVQDMDHENMFWYRQDPGLGLRLIYFSYDVKMKEKGDIPEGYSVSREKKERFSLILESASTNQTSMYLCASSFSSFSTAGHEQFFGPGTRLTVL.

This chain links TRBV28 with TRBJ2-1, with 10 nucleotides matching TRBD2. Germline V gives CDR1 MDHEN, CDR2 SYDVKM. The CDR3 spans 16 residues. Germline trimming cut 6 bases from V and 4 bases from J; bases unmatched to any gene: 9. The DNA of the CDR3 is TGTGCCAGCAGCCCTAGCGGGAGACCGGGGTACAATGAGCAGTTCTTC. It encodes CASSPSGRPGYNEQFF.

The chain recombines TRBV9 with TRBJ2-7; possibly TRBD1 or TRBD2 for D (5 bases each). This CDR3 region has 15 residues. Per germline, CDR1 SGDLS and CDR2 YYNGEE. Trimming took 2 bases from V and 4 from J, leaving 16 bases between them. CDR3 loop: CASSVGVGFRYEQYF. As DNA, the CDR3 is TGTGCCAGCAGCGTGGGGGTAGGGTTCAGGTACGAGCAGTACTTC.

V and J are TRBV6-1 and TRBJ2-7; TRBD1 matches at 8 bases. The CDR3 length is 14 residues. Losses at the gene ends were 7 bases for V and 4 bases for J; bases not matched to a gene: 9. Germline values: CDR1 MNHNS, CDR2 SASEGT. CDR3 protein: CASTLGRGQYEQYF. CDR3 DNA sequence: TGTGCCAGCACTCTGGGCAGGGGGCAGTACGAGCAGTACTTC.

This chain connects TRBV19 to TRBJ1-1, with D maybe TRBD1 (5 bases). V dropped 6 bases and J dropped 2 bases, with 19 bases sitting between them. Per germline, CDR1 LNHDA and CDR2 SQIVND (reference sequence). The CDR3 contains 16 residues. The CDR3 loop is CASSEGSVGANTEAFF. CDR3 sequence (DNA): TGTGCCAGTAGCGAAGGGTCGGTCGGGGCTAACACTGAAGCTTTCTTT.

V usage is TRBV28 and J usage is TRBJ1-5, with 7 nucleotides matching TRBD1. In germline, CDR1 is MDHEN, CDR2 SYDVKM. The CDR3 sequence is 14 residues long. J gave up 4 bases and V 2 bases, and 2 bases lay outside the gene matches. The CDR3 nucleotides are TGTGCCAGCAGTTTAGGGGACAGAAATCAGCCCCAGCATTTT. It is translated as CASSLGDRNQPQHF.

The rearrangement uses TRBV11-2 and TRBJ2-7, with D unclear. This CDR3 region has 14 residues. Trimming took 5 bases from V and 3 from J, leaving 14 bases between them. The germline V gene encodes CDR1 SGHAT and CDR2 FQNNGV. This CDR3 is CASSPWVGHYEQYF. The CDR3 DNA reads as TGTGCCAGCAGCCCTTGGGTCGGTCACTACGAGCAGTACTTC.

This clone was picked up a small number of times. The rearrangement links TRBV10-1 to TRBJ1-1, with unresolved D. The CDR3 is 12 amino acids. The V and J ends lost 3 bases and 5 bases respectively, with 7 bases between them. Germline CDR1 is WNHNN and CDR2 is SYGVQD (reference sequence). CDR3 loop: CASSDWGTEAFF. In DNA, the CDR3 is TGCGCCAGCAGTGATTGGGGAACTGAAGCTTTCTTT.

Only a few counts were recorded for this clone. The V call is TRBV7-9, the J call TRBJ2-2, with D unresolved. The germline CDR1 and CDR2 sequences are SEHNR and FQNEAQ (reference sequence). The CDR3 totals 14 residues. Trimming stripped 0 bases from V and 3 bases from J, with 5 bases between. CDR3 in amino acids: CASSLARDTGELFF. The CDR3 DNA is TGTGCCAGCAGCTTAGCAAGGGACACCGGGGAGCTGTTTTTT.

About this clone: One end of the junction does not line up with germline, which may come from a read error. This chain links TRBV5-6 with TRBJ2-7; possibly TRBD1 for D (6 bases). This CDR3 is built from 8 residues. Germline V gene sequence: CDR1 SGHDT, CDR2 YYEEEE. The CDR3 here is CATRDKRF. The CDR3 DNA is TGTGCCACCAGGGACAAACGCTTC.

This chain connects TRBV6-1 to TRBJ2-3, with TRBD2 identical over 9 bases. The junction had 7 bases not matched to a gene; V was cut back by 3 bases and J by 6 bases. Germline loops: CDR1 MNHNS, CDR2 SASEGT. CDR3 length: 15 residues. Here the CDR3 DNA reads TGTGCCAGCAGTGAGGCTAGCGGGACGGGCGATACGCAGTATTTT. This codes for CASSEASGTGDTQYF.

The V gene is TRBV7-2, the J gene TRBJ2-5; D is possibly TRBD1 or TRBD2 (5 bases each). The CDR3 loop spans 15 amino acids. Per germline, CDR1 SGHTA and CDR2 FQGNSA. V was trimmed by 5 bases and J by 7 bases, leaving 20 bases between them. The CDR3 DNA sequence: TGTGCCAGCAGCCCCCCGGGGACCTTTGCAGTGACCCAGTACTTC. Residues: CASSPPGTFAVTQYF.

The V gene is TRBV19, the J gene TRBJ1-2; TRBD1 matches at 7 bases. Germline V lookup: CDR1 LNHDA, CDR2 SQIVND (reference sequence). The CDR3 consists of 14 residues. After removal of 5 bases from V and 4 bases from J, the junction contained 7 bases not matched to a gene. CDR3 sequence (DNA): TGTGCCAGTAGTCACACAGGGGCCAGCTATGGCTACACCTTC. Protein sequence: CASSHTGASYGYTF.

J is TRBJ1-2 and V is TRBV27, with D perhaps matching TRBD1 (5 bases). The CDR3 length is 18 residues. V dropped 7 bases and J dropped 4 bases, with 28 bases sitting between them. Germline V gives CDR1 MNHEY, CDR2 SMNVEV (reference sequence). The CDR3 is CASTYRGTAGAGFYGYTF. The DNA of the CDR3 is TGTGCCAGCACCTATAGAGGGACGGCTGGGGCTGGATTCTATGGCTACACCTTC.

V gene TRBV28 combines with J gene TRBJ1-5, with TRBD1 as a possible D gene (6 bases). Trimming left V 7 bases short and J 1 base short, with 17 bases between. This CDR3 is 16 amino acids long. CDR1 is MDHEN, CDR2 SYDVKM, per germline. The CDR3 DNA is TGTGCCAGCACCCCACTGGGGGGCCTAAGCAATCAGCCCCAGCATTTT. Translating gives CASTPLGGLSNQPQHF.

The V gene is TRBV7-9, the J gene TRBJ2-6, with no clear D. Trimming took 5 bases from V and 0 from J, leaving 14 bases between them. In germline, CDR1 is SEHNR, CDR2 FQNEAQ (reference sequence). The CDR3 loop spans 17 amino acids. The CDR3 bases are TGTGCCAGCAGCCATCCCCGCGGCAGCTCTGGGGCCAACGTCCTGACTTTC. Protein: CASSHPRGSSGANVLTF. Full variable domain (outside the CDR3, taken from reference TRBV7-9 and TRBJ2-6): DTGVSQNPRHKITKRGQNVTFRCDPISEHNRLYWYRQTLGQGPEFLTYFQNEAQLEKSRLLSDRFSAERPKGSFSTLEIQRTEQGDSAMYLCASSHPRGSSGANVLTFGAGSRLTVL.

The chain is built from TRBV19 and TRBJ2-7; maybe TRBD1 (6 bases). This CDR3 region has 12 residues. V was clipped by 5 bases and J by 5 bases, with 10 bases between them. Germline values: CDR1 LNHDA, CDR2 SQIVND (reference sequence). CDR3 coding DNA: TGTGCCAGTAGTTTAACAGGGAACGAGCAGTACTTC. This encodes CASSLTGNEQYF.

A single count supports this clone. The chain links TRBV28 to TRBJ2-7; 8 nucleotides line up with TRBD1. This CDR3 is 17 amino acids long. The germline CDR1 and CDR2 sequences are MDHEN and SYDVKM. Losses at the gene ends were 8 bases for V and 4 bases for J; bases not matched to a gene: 19. The CDR3: CASRDALFGQGPYEQYF. DNA for the CDR3: TGTGCCAGCCGGGACGCCCTTTTCGGACAGGGTCCATACGAGCAGTACTTC.

V gene TRBV4-1 combines with J gene TRBJ2-7; TRBD1 agrees at 8 bases. There are 14 residues in the CDR3. The germline gives CDR1 MGHRA, CDR2 YSYEKL. With 4 bases clipped from V and 2 bases from J, the junction kept 4 bases outside the gene matches. The CDR3 sequence: CASSPRQGTYEQYF. The CDR3 nucleotides are TGCGCCAGCAGCCCCCGACAGGGGACCTACGAGCAGTACTTC.